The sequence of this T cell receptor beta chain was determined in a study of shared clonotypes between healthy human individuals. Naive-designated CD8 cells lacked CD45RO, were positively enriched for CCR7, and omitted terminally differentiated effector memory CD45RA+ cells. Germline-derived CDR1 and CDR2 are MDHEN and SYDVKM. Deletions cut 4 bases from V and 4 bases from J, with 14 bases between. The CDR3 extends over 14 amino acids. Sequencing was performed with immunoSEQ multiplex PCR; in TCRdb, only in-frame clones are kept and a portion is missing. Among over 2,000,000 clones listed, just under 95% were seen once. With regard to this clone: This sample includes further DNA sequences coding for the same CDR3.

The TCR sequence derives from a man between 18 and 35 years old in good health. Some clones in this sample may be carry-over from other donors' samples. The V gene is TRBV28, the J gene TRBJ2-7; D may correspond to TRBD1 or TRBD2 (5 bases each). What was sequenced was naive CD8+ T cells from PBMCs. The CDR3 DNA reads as TGTGCCAGCAGTTCCCCCGGGACGGCGTACGAGCAGTACTTC. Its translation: CASSSPGTAYEQYF.